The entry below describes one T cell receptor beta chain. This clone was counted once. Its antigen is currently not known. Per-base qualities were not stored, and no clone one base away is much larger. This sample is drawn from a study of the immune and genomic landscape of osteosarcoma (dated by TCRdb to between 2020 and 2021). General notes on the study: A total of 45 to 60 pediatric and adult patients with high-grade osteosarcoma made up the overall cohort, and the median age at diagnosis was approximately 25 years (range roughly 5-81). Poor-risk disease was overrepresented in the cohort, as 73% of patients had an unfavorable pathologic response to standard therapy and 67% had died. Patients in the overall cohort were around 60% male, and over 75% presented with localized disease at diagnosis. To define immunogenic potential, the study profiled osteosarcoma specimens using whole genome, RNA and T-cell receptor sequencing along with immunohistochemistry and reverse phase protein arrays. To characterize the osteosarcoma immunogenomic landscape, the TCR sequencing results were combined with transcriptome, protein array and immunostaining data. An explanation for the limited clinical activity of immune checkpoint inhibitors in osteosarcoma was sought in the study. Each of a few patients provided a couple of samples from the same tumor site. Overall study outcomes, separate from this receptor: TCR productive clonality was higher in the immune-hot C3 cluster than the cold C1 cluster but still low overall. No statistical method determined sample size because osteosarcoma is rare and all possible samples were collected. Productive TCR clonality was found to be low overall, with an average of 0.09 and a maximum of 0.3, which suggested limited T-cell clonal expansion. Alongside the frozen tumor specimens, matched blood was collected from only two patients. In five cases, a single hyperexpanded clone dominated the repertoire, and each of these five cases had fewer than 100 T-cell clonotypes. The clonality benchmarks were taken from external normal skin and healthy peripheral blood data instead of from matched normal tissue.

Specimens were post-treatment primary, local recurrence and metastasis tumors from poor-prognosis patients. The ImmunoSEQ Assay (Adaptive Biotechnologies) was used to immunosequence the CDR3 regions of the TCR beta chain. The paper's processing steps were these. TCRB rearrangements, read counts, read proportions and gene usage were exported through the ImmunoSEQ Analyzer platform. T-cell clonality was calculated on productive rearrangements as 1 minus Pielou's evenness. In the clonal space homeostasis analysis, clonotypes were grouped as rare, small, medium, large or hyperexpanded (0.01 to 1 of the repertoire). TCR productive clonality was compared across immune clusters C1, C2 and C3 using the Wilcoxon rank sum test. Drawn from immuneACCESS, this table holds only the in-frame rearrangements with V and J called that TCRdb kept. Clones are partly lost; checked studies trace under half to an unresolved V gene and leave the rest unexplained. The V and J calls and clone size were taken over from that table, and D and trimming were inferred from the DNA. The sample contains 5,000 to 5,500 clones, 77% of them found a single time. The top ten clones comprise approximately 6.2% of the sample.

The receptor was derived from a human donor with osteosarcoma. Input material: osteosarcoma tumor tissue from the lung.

At the DNA level, the sequence is TGTGCCAGCAGCTTACAGGCAGGGGGGCAGTACGAGCAGTACTTC. It encodes CASSLQAGGQYEQYF. This chain joins TRBV7-6 to TRBJ2-7; TRBD1 is possibly the D segment (7 matching bases). For CDR1 and CDR2, the germline V gene lists SGHVS and FNYEAQ. Inclusive of the bounding cysteine and phenylalanine, the CDR3 is 15 residues long. Only CDR3 DNA remains: 45 bases, in frame from the first base. Trimming costs V 2 bases and J 4 bases, and their ends lie 15 bases apart.